This TCR beta chain was identified in a study of shared clonotypes between healthy human individuals. Study observations and caveats: Among donors, the sharing of clonotypes was expected to be influenced by sequencing depth.

About this clone itself: Its antigen remains unknown.

Clones were read by immunoSEQ multiplex PCR, and TCRdb kept only the in-frame ones, dropping some. The sample lists roughly 500,000 clones; roughly 77% were seen once. V lost 1 base to trimming and J lost 7 bases, with 10 bases between them. Germline V lookup: CDR1 LNHNV, CDR2 YYDKDF (reference sequence). The CDR3 sequence is 13 residues long. This receptor was obtained from a middle-aged woman in good health. Some clones in this sample may be carry-over from other donors' samples. Sequencing was done on a sample of PBMCs. The J gene is TRBJ1-1, the V gene TRBV15, with D unresolved. The CDR3 region is CATSRVGSIEAFF. In DNA form, the CDR3 reads TGTGCCACCAGCAGAGTCGGAAGCATTGAAGCTTTCTTT.